This T cell receptor beta chain derives from a study of Ad26.COV2.S vaccination and SARS-CoV-2 variants. Treatment in this sample: some 20 received Ad26.COV2.S at low or high dose, single or two shots; roughly 5 received placebo; per-sample allocation not given. Samples came from day 63 after the first vaccine or placebo injection. The V gene lost 8 bases and the J gene lost 8 bases, with 19 bases spanning the gap. This CDR3 is 14 amino acids long. Germline values: CDR1 SNHLY, CDR2 FYNNEI. The assay was immunoSEQ multiplex PCR, and TCRdb's table has in-frame clones only and misses some. The data contain some 410,000 clones, roughly 90% of them seen just once; the ten biggest clones take up approximately 1.6%.

Sequenced here: peripheral blood, sampled in a trial of Ad26.COV2.S vaccine versus placebo. The TCR sequence derives from a person between 18 and 65 years old who received the Ad26.COV2.S COVID-19 vaccine or a placebo. The chain uses TRBV2 and TRBJ2-1, with a possible D match to TRBD1 (6 bases). Written as DNA, the CDR3 is TGTGCCAGCCCTGTCAAACAGGGTGGGGATGAGCAGTTCTTC. Protein sequence: CASPVKQGGDEQFF.